Below are 10 T cell receptor beta chains sequenced from a single sample in a study of CD8 T cells in Susac syndrome. Roughly 0.45 to 1 ug RNA was reverse transcribed with random hexamers. Using its own MiXCR run on the immunoSEQ multiplex PCR reads, TCRdb lists one record per CDR3 protein. The table shows roughly 120,000 distinct CDR3 sequences, with about 94% occurring only once. The sequenced sample was CD4+ T cells from PBMCs. The receptors originated from a human donor with multiple sclerosis.

V gene TRBV29-1 combines with J gene TRBJ1-1; D uncertain. The CDR3 loop spans 13 amino acids. The V and J ends lost 2 bases and 0 bases respectively, with 7 bases between them. Germline V gene data show CDR1 as SQVTM and CDR2 as ANQGSEA. The CDR3 reads CSVERGLNTEAFF. CDR3 sequence (DNA): TGCAGCGTTGAACGGGGATTGAACACTGAAGCTTTCTTT.

V usage is TRBV19 and J usage is TRBJ2-7; D remains unclear. Trimming left V 0 bases short and J 3 bases short, with 12 bases between. The germline CDR1 and CDR2 sequences are LNHDA and SQIVND (reference sequence). This CDR3 is built from 15 residues. CDR3 loop: CASSIDLNSIYEQYF. The CDR3 region has the DNA TGTGCCAGTAGTATAGATCTCAACAGTATCTACGAGCAGTACTTC. The full variable domain, in which reference TRBV19 and TRBJ2-7 provide the parts outside the CDR3, is DGGITQSPKYLFRKEGQNVTLSCEQNLNHDAMYWYRQDPGQGLRLIYYSQIVNDFQKGDIAEGYSVSREKKESFPLTVTSAQKNPTAFYLCASSIDLNSIYEQYFGPGTRLTVT.

This clonotype was seen just once. The J gene is TRBJ1-4, the V gene TRBV2; no reliable D call. This CDR3 is 12 amino acids long. The ends were cut back, 2 bases at V and 5 bases at J, with 3 bases in the middle. CDR1 is SNHLY and CDR2 is FYNNEI in the germline V gene. DNA for the CDR3: TGTGCCAGCAGTGAACTAAATGAAAAACTGTTTTTT. It encodes CASSELNEKLFF.

The rearrangement joins TRBV11-2 to TRBJ1-2, with 9 bases identical to TRBD1. V lost 6 bases and J lost 7; bases outside the gene matches: 9. Germline CDR1 and CDR2: SGHAT and FQNNGV. The CDR3 runs to 14 residues. The CDR3 DNA reads TGTGCCAGCAGTCCGGACAGGGGAAGAGGTGGCTACACCTTC. It encodes CASSPDRGRGGYTF.

This chain connects TRBV7-2 to TRBJ1-6; D is possibly TRBD1 (6 bases). Germline-derived CDR1 and CDR2 are SGHTA and FQGNSA. CDR3 length equals 16 residues. V was pared by 2 bases and J by 10 bases, with 18 bases between. The CDR3: CASSLSRQAARSPLHF. CDR3 nucleotide sequence: TGTGCCAGCAGCTTAAGCAGACAGGCGGCGAGGTCACCCCTCCACTTT.

The chain employs TRBV5-1 and TRBJ2-1, with TRBD2 matching 7 bases. CDR1 SGHRS and CDR2 YFSETQ come from the germline V gene. Unmatched junction bases numbered 9, after V lost 5 bases and J lost 10 bases. This CDR3 contains 13 residues. The CDR3 sequence: CASRLGGGGEQFF. The CDR3 DNA is TGCGCCAGCAGACTGGGGGGGGGAGGCGAGCAGTTCTTC. Filled out from reference TRBV5-1 and TRBJ2-1, the complete variable domain reads KAGVTQTPRYLIKTRGQQVTLSCSPISGHRSVSWYQQTPGQGLQFLFEYFSETQRNKGNFPGRFSGRQFSNSRSEMNVSTLELGDSALYLCASRLGGGGEQFFGPGTRLTVL.

The chain joins TRBV19 to TRBJ2-7, with 10 bases identical to TRBD1. V was pared by 2 bases and J by 2 bases, with 3 bases of the junction left unmatched. Germline CDR1 reads LNHDA; CDR2 reads SQIVND (reference sequence). The CDR3 consists of 15 residues. DNA for the CDR3: TGTGCCAGTAGTATAACCGGGACAGGGGCCTACGAGCAGTACTTC. Protein sequence: CASSITGTGAYEQYF.

The chain links TRBV29-1 to TRBJ2-1; no clear D. The CDR3 is 14 residues long. Germline CDR1 reads SQVTM; CDR2 reads ANQGSEA. The V gene lost 6 bases and the J gene lost 0 bases, with 12 bases spanning the gap. The CDR3, as DNA: TGCAGCGTCCTTAGCCGGAGCTCCTACAATGAGCAGTTCTTC. Protein: CSVLSRSSYNEQFF.

The genes are TRBV15 and TRBJ2-7; D possibly uses TRBD1 or TRBD2 (5 bases each). Per germline, CDR1 LNHNV and CDR2 YYDKDF (reference sequence). Trimming removed 0 bases from V and 5 bases from J, with 17 bases in between. CDR3 size: 16 residues. CDR3 bases: TGTGCCACCAGCAGAGATCCGGCAGGGAGAGGAGACGAGCAGTACTTC. It specifies CATSRDPAGRGDEQYF.

This clonotype was seen a single time. One end of the junction fails to match germline, which may point to a read error. V is TRBV30 and J is TRBJ2-2; no firm D call. The CDR3 is 13 residues long. Germline V gene sequence: CDR1 GTSNPN, CDR2 SVGIG (reference sequence). The CDR3 reads CAWSGSNAGELFF. The CDR3 DNA is TGTGCCTGGAGTGGGTCGAACGCCGGGGAGCTGTTTTTT.